This T cell receptor beta chain is drawn from a study of T cell responses to AZD1222 COVID-19 vaccine. Findings and limits, study-wide: Repertoires were collected only later (after the peak T cell response had occurred). White British donors predominated, females outnumbered males, and clonal diversity was possibly underestimated.

The repertoire was sequenced with immunoSEQ multiplex PCR; TCRdb's copy has only in-frame clones and lacks some. The sample has roughly 99,000 clones, 87% seen once. Note on this clone: As yet, its antigen is unknown.

Per the germline V gene, CDR1 is SGDLS and CDR2 is YYNGEE. V was clipped by 5 bases and J by 3 bases, with 12 bases between them. CDR3 length equals 13 residues. The receptor's source is an adult who received the AZD1222 COVID-19 vaccine. This chain connects TRBV9 to TRBJ2-7; D is possibly TRBD2 (5 bases). The material was peripheral blood, obtained 28 days after the second AZD1222 dose. The CDR3 nucleotides are TGTGCCAGCAGTGTTCAGGAGGACTACGAGCAGTACTTC. This sequence encodes CASSVQEDYEQYF.